These 30 T cell receptor beta chains came from one sample sequenced in a study of shared clonotypes between healthy human individuals (dated by TCRdb to the early 2020s). Receptors were amplified or captured by the immunoSEQ multiplex PCR assay. Held by TCRdb, this immuneACCESS table contains in-frame sequences only and omits some clones. Under half of the omission traces to an unresolved V gene where checked; the cause of the rest is unknown. Across this sample there are more than 2 million clones, with roughly 94% seen only once. The ten largest clones take up 0.9% to 1.4% of the sample. CD8 naive samples were obtained by positive selection for CCR7 among CD45RO-negative cells, yielding a CD45RA+CCR7+ population from which TemRA cells were excluded. Sequenced material: naive CD8+ T cells sorted from blood. The cell subset or site label on this specimen signifies: CD45RA+CCR7+. The origin of the receptors is a young man in good health.

The chain has TRBV6-5 and TRBJ2-4, with a possible D match to TRBD2 (5 bases). V dropped 8 bases and J dropped 8 bases, with 16 bases sitting between them. Germline V gene data show CDR1 as MNHEY and CDR2 as SVGAGI. The CDR3 covers 13 residues. In DNA form, the CDR3 reads TGTGCCAGCGGGTCGGGAATCGGCGACATTCAGTACTTC. It encodes CASGSGIGDIQYF.

The chain recombines TRBV5-8 with TRBJ2-2; D uncertain. V lost 0 bases and J lost 6, with 6 bases in between. The germline CDR1 and CDR2 sequences are SGHTS and YDEGEE. The CDR3 spans 13 residues. CDR3 bases: TGTGCCAGCAGCTTGGTAAACGCCGGGGAGCTGTTTTTT. Its translation: CASSLVNAGELFF.

This rearrangement joins TRBV28 to TRBJ1-1; TRBD1 matches at 8 bases. The V gene's germline CDR1 is MDHEN and CDR2 SYDVKM. Trimming removed 5 bases from V and 5 bases from J; junction bases left unmatched: 4. This CDR3 is built from 13 residues. CDR3 in amino acids: CASSQGASTEAFF. CDR3 DNA sequence: TGTGCCAGCAGTCAGGGGGCGAGTACTGAAGCTTTCTTT.

The J gene is TRBJ2-1, the V gene TRBV4-1; the D gene is possibly TRBD2 (6 bases). V shed 0 bases and J shed 8 bases, with 11 bases lying between them. In germline, CDR1 is MGHRA, CDR2 YSYEKL. There are 14 residues in the CDR3. The CDR3 here is CASSQDGGYDEQFF. The CDR3 DNA reads TGCGCCAGCAGCCAAGACGGAGGGTACGATGAGCAGTTCTTC.

V usage is TRBV21-1 and J usage is TRBJ2-5; TRBD2 reflects the table's D call only, with no check against the DNA. TRBV21-1 is reported as a pseudogene. CDR3 length equals 14 residues. The CDR3 bases are TGTGCCAGCACGAGCGGGCGGGGGATCGAGACCCAGTACTTC. It translates to CASTSGRGIETQYF.

The chain recombines TRBV5-4 with TRBJ1-2; D may be TRBD1 (6 bases). The CDR3 length is 14 residues. Germline lookup yields CDR1 SGHNT and CDR2 YYREEE (reference sequence). Between the trimmed V and J ends, which lost 1 base and 4 bases, there was a span of 11 bases. The CDR3 region is CASSLRGQGYGYTF. DNA for the CDR3: TGTGCCAGCAGCTTGCGGGGGCAGGGCTATGGCTACACCTTC.

V gene TRBV28 combines with J gene TRBJ2-7; D is unclear. Looked up from germline, CDR1 is MDHEN and CDR2 is SYDVKM. Trimming left V 6 bases short and J 3 bases short, with 18 bases between. This CDR3 spans 15 amino acids. The CDR3 spells CASSPSEVGLYEQYF. The CDR3 bases are TGTGCCAGCAGCCCATCTGAGGTAGGGCTCTACGAGCAGTACTTC.

This chain links TRBV4-1 with TRBJ2-3; D assignment may be TRBD1 or TRBD2 (5 bases each). CDR1 and CDR2 from the germline V gene are MGHRA and YSYEKL. The length of the CDR3 is 14 residues. V was cut by 7 bases and J by 6 bases, with 17 bases left in between. Here the CDR3 reads CASTPRPGTDTQYF. CDR3 nucleotide sequence: TGCGCCAGCACCCCTAGACCGGGGACGGATACGCAGTATTTT.

The chain uses TRBV10-3 and TRBJ2-2; possibly TRBD1 for D (6 bases). This CDR3 is built from 14 residues. Germline V gives CDR1 ENHRY, CDR2 SYGVKD. Trimming cost V 7 bases and J 3 bases, with 12 bases left between them. The CDR3 DNA reads TGTGCCATCAACAGGGTATATGACACCGGGGAGCTGTTTTTT. Encoded protein: CAINRVYDTGELFF.

This clone appeared a single time. The chain employs TRBV18 and TRBJ2-3; the match to TRBD1 covers 8 bases. The V and J ends lost 3 bases and 2 bases, in that order; junction bases with no gene match: 7. CDR1 and CDR2 (germline): KGHSH, LQKENI. CDR3 length: 16 residues. CDR3 in amino acids: CASSPQDRVDTDTQYF. As DNA, the CDR3 is TGTGCCAGCTCACCTCAGGACAGGGTGGACACAGATACGCAGTATTTT. The complete variable domain, with remaining parts taken from reference TRBV18 and TRBJ2-3, reads NAGVMQNPRHLVRRRGQEARLRCSPMKGHSHVYWYRQLPEEGLKFMVYLQKENIIDESGMPKERFSAEFPKEGPSILRIQQVVRGDSAAYFCASSPQDRVDTDTQYFGPGTRLTVL.

In regard to this clone: Other DNA sequences in the same sample also yield this CDR3. This chain joins TRBV27 and TRBJ2-5; no clear D. Germline CDR1 MNHEY, CDR2 SMNVEV (reference sequence). V lost 2 bases to trimming and J lost 2 bases, with 6 bases between them. The CDR3 covers 13 residues. CDR3 residues: CASSLGRQETQYF. The CDR3 DNA sequence: TGTGCCAGCAGTTTAGGCAGGCAAGAGACCCAGTACTTC.

The chain uses TRBV5-1 and TRBJ2-7, with D unresolved. The CDR3 is 14 amino acids. Germline assignment: CDR1 SGHRS and CDR2 YFSETQ. V dropped 4 bases and J dropped 0 bases, with 11 bases sitting between them. Here the CDR3 reads CASSPEFNSYEQYF. The CDR3 DNA sequence: TGCGCCAGCAGCCCCGAGTTTAACTCCTACGAGCAGTACTTC.

This clone has more than one count but fewer than ten. The V gene is TRBV29-1, the J gene TRBJ2-5, with 8 bases lining up with TRBD1. The J call is doubtful: the DNA matches TRBJ2-7 better. Germline V gene data show CDR1 as SQVTM and CDR2 as ANQGSEA. The CDR3 loop spans 15 amino acids. CDR3 nucleotides: TGCAGCGCCAGGGCGGGGACAGGAGGTACCTACGAGCAGTACTTC. This encodes CSARAGTGGTYEQYF.

The CDR3 DNA reads TGTGCCAGCACCCCCCGGACAGCTGCAAACACTGAAGCTTTCTTT. It codes for CASTPRTAANTEAFF. The chain links TRBV6-5 to TRBJ1-1, with D maybe TRBD1 (6 bases). The CDR3 spans 15 residues. Trimming pared 7 bases from V and 2 bases from J, leaving 17 bases between. CDR1 is MNHEY, CDR2 SVGAGI, per germline.

The genes are TRBV11-2 and TRBJ2-5, with no clear D. Germline loops: CDR1 SGHAT, CDR2 FQNNGV. The V end lost 4 bases, the J end lost 1 base, and 16 bases lay between the germline ends. The CDR3 is 16 residues long. The CDR3 region is CASSSVGISVQETQYF. CDR3 DNA: TGTGCCAGCAGCTCAGTTGGGATTTCAGTCCAAGAGACCCAGTACTTC.

The chain has TRBV30 and TRBJ2-3; 8 bases align to TRBD2. V lost 5 bases to trimming and J lost 2 bases; unmatched junction nucleotides: 9. The CDR3 runs to 15 residues. Per the germline V gene, CDR1 is GTSNPN and CDR2 is SVGIG (reference sequence). The CDR3 nucleotides are TGTGCCTGGGGGCGCATAGCGGGATACACAGATACGCAGTATTTT. It encodes CAWGRIAGYTDTQYF.

As for this clone: Additional DNA sequences in this sample encode the identical CDR3. The chain joins TRBV27 to TRBJ2-7; no definite D call. CDR3 length equals 13 residues. The germline V and J ends were trimmed by 8 bases and 3 bases, with 14 bases remaining between them. Germline V gene data show CDR1 as MNHEY and CDR2 as SMNVEV (reference sequence). The CDR3 nucleotides read TGTGCCAGCTCCGTCGACGGGTACTACGAGCAGTACTTC. Encoded protein: CASSVDGYYEQYF.

V usage is TRBV6-5 and J usage is TRBJ2-5; D tentatively reads TRBD1 or TRBD2 (5 bases each). CDR1 is MNHEY, CDR2 SVGAGI, per germline. V shed 10 bases and J shed 9 bases, with 24 bases lying between them. There are 14 residues in the CDR3. CDR3 nucleotide sequence: TGTGCCACCAGGGAAAAGCGGACCGGGTGGGCCCAGTACTTC. Protein: CATREKRTGWAQYF.

The chain recombines TRBV7-6 with TRBJ2-2; D is undetermined. The V gene lost 1 base and the J gene lost 6 bases, with 9 bases spanning the gap. CDR1 and CDR2 from the germline V gene are SGHVS and FNYEAQ. The CDR3 covers 14 residues. The CDR3 DNA reads TGTGCCAGCAGCTTAGGGGCCGGGCCCGGGGAGCTGTTTTTT. This gives the protein CASSLGAGPGELFF. The full variable domain, rest sourced from reference TRBV7-6 and TRBJ2-2, is GAGVSQSPRYKVTKRGQDVALRCDPISGHVSLYWYRQALGQGPEFLTYFNYEAQQDKSGLPNDRFSAERPEGSISTLTIQRTEQRDSAMYRCASSLGAGPGELFFGEGSRLTVL.

The gene calls are TRBV19 and TRBJ2-7; D perhaps matches TRBD2 (6 bases). The CDR3 spans 14 residues. The V gene lost 3 bases and the J gene lost 2 bases, with 11 bases spanning the gap. CDR1 and CDR2 (germline): LNHDA, SQIVND (reference sequence). The CDR3 sequence: CASSMTGVPYEQYF. CDR3 in DNA: TGTGCCAGTAGTATGACGGGAGTCCCCTACGAGCAGTACTTC.

Of note for this clone: Other nucleotide sequences in the sample specify the same CDR3. V usage is TRBV7-9 and J usage is TRBJ2-5; TRBD1 or TRBD2 may be the D gene (6 bases each). CDR1 is SEHNR and CDR2 is FQNEAQ in the germline V gene (reference sequence). CDR3 length: 15 residues. V lost 2 bases and J lost 1, with 11 bases in between. Written as DNA, the CDR3 is TGTGCCAGCAGCTTACCCAGGGGACTCCAAGAGACCCAGTACTTC. It codes for CASSLPRGLQETQYF. Looking up the rest from reference TRBV7-9 and TRBJ2-5 gives the full variable domain: DTGVSQNPRHKITKRGQNVTFRCDPISEHNRLYWYRQTLGQGPEFLTYFQNEAQLEKSRLLSDRFSAERPKGSFSTLEIQRTEQGDSAMYLCASSLPRGLQETQYFGPGTRLLVL.

With respect to this clone: Other nucleotide sequences in the sample specify the same CDR3. This chain uses TRBV7-6 with TRBJ2-7, with TRBD2 identical over 8 bases. The CDR3 has 15 amino acids. CDR1 is SGHVS and CDR2 is FNYEAQ in the germline V gene. V gave up 5 bases and J gave up 1 base; unmatched junction bases: 7. The CDR3 DNA follows: TGTGCCAGCAGCCTCAGCGGGAGTGCGTCCTACGAGCAGTACTTC. Its translation is CASSLSGSASYEQYF.

The chain joins TRBV6-1 to TRBJ1-3; TRBD1 matches 7 bases. CDR1 is MNHNS and CDR2 is SASEGT in the germline V gene. This CDR3 has 14 amino acids. V was pared by 5 bases and J by 9 bases, with 10 bases of the junction left unmatched. This CDR3 reads CASSTLDRDGTIYF. The CDR3 DNA sequence: TGTGCCAGCAGTACCCTTGACAGGGACGGCACCATATATTTT.

This clone appeared a single time. The J gene is TRBJ1-1, the V gene TRBV4-2, with TRBD1 matching over 7 bases. The CDR3 is made up of 14 amino acids. CDR1 is LGHNA and CDR2 is YNFKEQ in the germline V gene. After removal of 4 bases from V and 6 bases from J, the junction contained 8 bases not matched to a gene. This CDR3 reads CASSLDRIIAEAFF. CDR3 nucleotides: TGTGCCAGCAGCCTGGACAGGATAATAGCTGAAGCTTTCTTT.

This clone was seen a handful of times. V and J are TRBV25-1 and TRBJ1-5, with D unresolved. V lost 6 bases to trimming and J lost 2 bases, with 11 bases between them. The CDR3 sequence is 14 residues long. Germline values: CDR1 MGHDK, CDR2 SYGVNS. The CDR3 is CASSPPQGNQPQHF. The CDR3 DNA reads TGTGCCAGCAGCCCTCCCCAGGGCAATCAGCCCCAGCATTTT.

Points on this clone: This CDR3 is also generated by other DNA sequences in the sample. This chain connects TRBV5-1 to TRBJ2-7; D is uncertain. Per germline, CDR1 SGHRS and CDR2 YFSETQ. The CDR3 consists of 13 residues. The germline V and J ends were trimmed by 0 bases and 4 bases, with 8 bases remaining between them. The CDR3 sequence: CASSLAETYEQYF. CDR3 DNA: TGCGCCAGCAGCTTGGCCGAAACATACGAGCAGTACTTC.

The gene calls are TRBV2 and TRBJ2-7, with TRBD1 matching over 8 bases. Germline V CDR1 and CDR2: SNHLY, FYNNEI. Losses at the gene ends were 3 bases for V and 3 bases for J; bases not matched to a gene: 7. This CDR3 comprises 15 residues. The chain's CDR3 is CASSEDREAGYEQYF. CDR3 sequence (DNA): TGTGCCAGCAGTGAGGACAGGGAGGCTGGCTACGAGCAGTACTTC.

The chain is built from TRBV6-5 and TRBJ2-7; D unclear. The length of the CDR3 is 15 residues. Germline V gene sequence: CDR1 MNHEY, CDR2 SVGAGI. Trimming cost V 6 bases and J 0 bases, with 15 bases left between them. CDR3 amino acids: CASRSDTLSSYEQYF. The CDR3 DNA reads TGTGCCAGCAGGTCTGACACGTTGAGCTCCTACGAGCAGTACTTC.

The rearrangement joins TRBV9 to TRBJ2-7; tentatively, D is TRBD1 (6 bases). This CDR3 spans 15 amino acids. Trimming took 4 bases from V and 5 from J, leaving 19 bases between them. Germline V lookup: CDR1 SGDLS, CDR2 YYNGEE. CDR3 loop: CASSPLLTGSHEQYF. The CDR3 coding sequence is TGTGCCAGCAGCCCCCTCTTAACAGGGAGCCACGAGCAGTACTTC.

This chain uses TRBV9 with TRBJ2-7, with D uncertain. CDR1 and CDR2 from the germline V gene are SGDLS and YYNGEE. V lost 4 bases and J 6 bases, leaving 11 bases between the germline ends. The CDR3 is 12 amino acids. The CDR3, as DNA: TGTGCCAGCAGCCCCCACGAGGCCGAGCAGTACTTC. It translates to CASSPHEAEQYF.